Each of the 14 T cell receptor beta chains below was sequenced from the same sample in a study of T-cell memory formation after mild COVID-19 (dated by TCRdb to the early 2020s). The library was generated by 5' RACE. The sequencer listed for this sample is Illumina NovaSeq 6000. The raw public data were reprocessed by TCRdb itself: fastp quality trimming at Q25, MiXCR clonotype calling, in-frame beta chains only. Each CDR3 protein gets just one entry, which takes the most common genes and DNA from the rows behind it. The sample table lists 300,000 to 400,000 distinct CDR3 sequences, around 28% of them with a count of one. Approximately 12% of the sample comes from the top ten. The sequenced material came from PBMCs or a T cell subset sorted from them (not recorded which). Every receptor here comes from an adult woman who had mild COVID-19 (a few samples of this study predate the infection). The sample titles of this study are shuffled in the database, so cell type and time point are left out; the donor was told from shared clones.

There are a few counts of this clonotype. CDR3 sequence (DNA): TGTGCCAGCAGTTTAAGTCGGCAGGCCGCATACGAGCAGTACTTC. Protein sequence: CASSLSRQAAYEQYF. The rearrangement joins TRBV12-3 or TRBV12-4 to TRBJ2-7; D not resolved. This CDR3 has 15 residues. Trimming stripped 2 bases from V and 4 bases from J, with 15 bases between.

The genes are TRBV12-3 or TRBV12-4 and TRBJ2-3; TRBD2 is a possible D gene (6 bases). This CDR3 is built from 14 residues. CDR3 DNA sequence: TGTGGGACCAGCCCCGGGAGCCCGGAAGATACGCAGTATTTT. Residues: CGTSPGSPEDTQYF.

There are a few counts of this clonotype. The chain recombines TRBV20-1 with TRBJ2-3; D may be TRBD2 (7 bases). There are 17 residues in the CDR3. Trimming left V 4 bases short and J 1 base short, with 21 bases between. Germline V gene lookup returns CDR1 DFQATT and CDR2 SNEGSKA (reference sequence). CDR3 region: CSAKGVFLRERTDTQYF. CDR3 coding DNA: TGCAGTGCTAAGGGGGTTTTCTTGCGGGAGCGCACAGATACGCAGTATTTT.

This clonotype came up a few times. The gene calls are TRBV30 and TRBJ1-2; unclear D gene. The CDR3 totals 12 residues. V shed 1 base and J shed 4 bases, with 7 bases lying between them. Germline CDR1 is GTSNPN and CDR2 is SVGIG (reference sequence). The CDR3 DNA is TGTGCCTGGAGTGGTAACAGCTATGGCTACACCTTC. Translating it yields CAWSGNSYGYTF.

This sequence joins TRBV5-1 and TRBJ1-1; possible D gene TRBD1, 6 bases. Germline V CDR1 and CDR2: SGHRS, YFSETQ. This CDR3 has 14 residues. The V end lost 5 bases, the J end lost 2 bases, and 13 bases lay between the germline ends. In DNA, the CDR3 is TGCGCCAGCAGGTCGATACAGGGAAACACTGAAGCTTTCTTT. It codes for CASRSIQGNTEAFF.

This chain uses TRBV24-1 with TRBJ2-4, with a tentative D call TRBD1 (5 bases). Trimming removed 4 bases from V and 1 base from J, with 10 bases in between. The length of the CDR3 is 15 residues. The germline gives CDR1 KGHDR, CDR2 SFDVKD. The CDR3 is CATSDNGHAKNIQYF. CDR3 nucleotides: TGTGCCACCAGTGACAACGGACACGCCAAAAACATTCAGTACTTC.

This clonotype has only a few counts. CDR3 sequence (DNA): TGCAGTGCTGCCAACGGGGAAAAACTGTTTTTT. Translated, it gives CSAANGEKLFF. The chain links TRBV20-1 to TRBJ1-4; unclear D gene. Trimming shortened V by 5 bases and J by 8 bases, and 9 bases separated the two germline ends. The CDR3 spans 11 residues. Germline CDR1 and CDR2: DFQATT and SNEGSKA (reference sequence).

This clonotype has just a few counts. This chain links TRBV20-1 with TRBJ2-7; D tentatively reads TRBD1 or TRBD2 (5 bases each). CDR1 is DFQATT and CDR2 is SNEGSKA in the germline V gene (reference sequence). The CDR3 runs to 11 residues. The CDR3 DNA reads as TGCAGCGGGACGCAGGCCTACGAGCAGTACTTC. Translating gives CSGTQAYEQYF.

The chain's CDR3 is CASSVGQGHNEQFF. CDR3 sequence (DNA): TGTGCCAGCAGCGTGGGTCAGGGCCACAATGAGCAGTTCTTC. The V call is TRBV7-3, the J call TRBJ2-1; a possible D gene is TRBD1 (5 bases). The CDR3 runs 14 residues. Germline lookup yields CDR1 SGHTA and CDR2 FQGTGA. The V end was cut by 5 bases, the J end by 5 bases, with 13 bases between.

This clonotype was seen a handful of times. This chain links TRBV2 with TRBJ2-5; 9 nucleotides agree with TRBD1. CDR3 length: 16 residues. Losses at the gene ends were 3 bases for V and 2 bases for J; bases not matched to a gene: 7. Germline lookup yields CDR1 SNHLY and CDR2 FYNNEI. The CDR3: CASSEQGQGVQETQYF. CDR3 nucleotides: TGTGCCAGCAGTGAGCAGGGACAGGGAGTTCAAGAGACCCAGTACTTC. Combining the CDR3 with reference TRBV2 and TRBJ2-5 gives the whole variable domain EPEVTQTPSHQVTQMGQEVILRCVPISNHLYFYWYRQILGQKVEFLVSFYNNEISEKSEIFDDQFSVERPDGSNFTLKIRSTKLEDSAMYFCASSEQGQGVQETQYFGPGTRLLVL.

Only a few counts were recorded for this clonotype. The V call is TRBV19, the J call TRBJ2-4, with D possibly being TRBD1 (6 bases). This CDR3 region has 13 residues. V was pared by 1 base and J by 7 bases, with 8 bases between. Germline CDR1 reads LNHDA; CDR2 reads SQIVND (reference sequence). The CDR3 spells CASSIVTGNIQYF. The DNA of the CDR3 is TGTGCCAGTAGTATAGTCACAGGGAACATTCAGTACTTC.

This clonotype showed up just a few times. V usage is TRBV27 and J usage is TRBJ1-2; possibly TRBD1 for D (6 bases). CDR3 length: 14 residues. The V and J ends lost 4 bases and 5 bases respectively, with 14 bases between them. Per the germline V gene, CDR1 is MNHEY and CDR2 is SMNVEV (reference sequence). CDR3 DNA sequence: TGTGCCAGCAGTTCCCACTTAACAGGGTATGGCTACACCTTC. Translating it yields CASSSHLTGYGYTF.

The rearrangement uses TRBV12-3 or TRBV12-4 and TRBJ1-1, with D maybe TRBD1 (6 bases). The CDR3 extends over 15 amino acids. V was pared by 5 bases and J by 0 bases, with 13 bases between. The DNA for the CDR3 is TGTGCCAGCAGTGGGCGGGGGGCTTTGAACACTGAAGCTTTCTTT. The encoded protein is CASSGRGALNTEAFF.

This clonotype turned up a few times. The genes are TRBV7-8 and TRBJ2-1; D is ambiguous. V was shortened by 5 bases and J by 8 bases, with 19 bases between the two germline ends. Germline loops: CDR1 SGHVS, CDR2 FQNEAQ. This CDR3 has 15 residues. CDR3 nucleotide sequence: TGTGCCAGCAGCAATAGTATTCCCCGGATGGATGAGCAGTTCTTC. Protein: CASSNSIPRMDEQFF.